These 29 T cell receptor beta chains were all obtained from the same sample, sequenced in a study of T cell repertoires in cytomegalovirus infection. Each CDR3 protein gets one entry after TCRdb re-called the reads with MiXCR. Here the sample spans around 320,000 distinct CDR3 sequences, around 9.5% being singletons. The sample was PBMCs. The receptors shown here come from a human donor in good health (CMV status not recorded). Some clones in this sample may be carry-over from other donors' samples.

Ten or more counts support this clonotype. The chain combines TRBV7-9 with TRBJ2-3, with 9 bases fitting TRBD1. This CDR3 spans 18 amino acids. Trimming cost V 5 bases and J 2 bases; bases outside gene matches: 14. Germline V gene lookup returns CDR1 SEHNR and CDR2 FQNEAQ (reference sequence). This CDR3 reads CASSPPFGQGILTDTQYF. The CDR3 nucleotides are TGTGCCAGCAGCCCGCCATTTGGACAGGGGATTCTCACAGATACGCAGTATTTT. The full variable domain, in which reference TRBV7-9 and TRBJ2-3 provide the parts outside the CDR3, is DTGVSQNPRHKITKRGQNVTFRCDPISEHNRLYWYRQTLGQGPEFLTYFQNEAQLEKSRLLSDRFSAERPKGSFSTLEIQRTEQGDSAMYLCASSPPFGQGILTDTQYFGPGTRLTVL.

CDR3 DNA: TGTGCCAGCATTGGACAGGGGGCAAATGAGCAGTTCTTC. This encodes CASIGQGANEQFF. The gene calls are TRBV7-2 and TRBJ2-1; 11 bases line up with TRBD1. This CDR3 is built from 13 residues. Trimming removed 7 bases from V and 7 bases from J; junction bases left unmatched: 3. CDR1 is SGHTA and CDR2 is FQGNSA in the germline V gene.

The table lists this clonotype with a few counts. This chain links TRBV7-2 with TRBJ1-6, with D unresolved. Per the germline V gene, CDR1 is SGHTA and CDR2 is FQGNSA. The CDR3 is made up of 15 amino acids. The V end lost 0 bases, the J end lost 7 bases, and 10 bases lay between the germline ends. In DNA, the CDR3 is TGTGCCAGCAGCTTAGCCCGGCTTGGGAATTCACCCCTCCACTTT. This translates into CASSLARLGNSPLHF.

This chain links TRBV29-1 with TRBJ2-3; 8 nucleotides agree with TRBD2. The CDR3 has 16 residues. The J segment lost 0 bases and the V segment lost 5 bases, leaving 10 bases of the junction unmatched. Germline V gene sequence: CDR1 SQVTM, CDR2 ANQGSEA. CDR3: CSVPPGTSRSTDTQYF. The CDR3 bases are TGCAGCGTTCCACCCGGGACTAGTAGAAGCACAGATACGCAGTATTTT.

The chain links TRBV2 to TRBJ2-5, with 7 bases aligning to TRBD1. Germline CDR1 and CDR2: SNHLY and FYNNEI. The CDR3 extends over 13 amino acids. The J segment lost 3 bases and the V segment lost 10 bases, leaving 8 bases of the junction unmatched. The CDR3, as DNA: TGTGCCACCCAGGGGGTCGGAGAAGAGACCCAGTACTTC. Residues: CATQGVGEETQYF.

This sequence joins TRBV19 and TRBJ2-3; D is unresolved. The V end was cut by 3 bases, the J end by 2 bases, with 6 bases between. The CDR3 loop spans 13 amino acids. CDR1 and CDR2 from the germline V gene are LNHDA and SQIVND (reference sequence). The chain's CDR3 is CASSIRITDTQYF. CDR3 DNA: TGTGCCAGTAGTATTCGGATCACAGATACGCAGTATTTT.

This clonotype was seen only a few times. V usage is TRBV6-1 and J usage is TRBJ2-7; no clear D gene. This CDR3 is built from 15 residues. Trimming took 1 base from V and 2 from J, leaving 12 bases between them. In germline, CDR1 is MNHNS, CDR2 SASEGT. The CDR3 is CASSEEKGFTYEQYF. DNA of the CDR3: TGTGCCAGCAGTGAAGAGAAAGGGTTTACCTACGAGCAGTACTTC.

In this sample, this clonotype turned up a few times. The rearrangement links TRBV5-1 to TRBJ2-2; D call uncertain. The CDR3 consists of 12 residues. Trimming removed 8 bases from V and 6 bases from J, with 11 bases in between. Looked up from germline, CDR1 is SGHRS and CDR2 is YFSETQ. This CDR3 is CASRNSAGELFF. For the CDR3, the DNA is TGCGCCAGTAGGAACTCTGCCGGGGAGCTGTTTTTT.

This clonotype showed up many times. The rearrangement joins TRBV7-2 to TRBJ2-1; 7 nucleotides line up with TRBD1. This CDR3 has 13 amino acids. With V trimmed by 5 bases and J by 8 bases, 6 bases remained unmatched. Germline-derived CDR1 and CDR2 are SGHTA and FQGNSA. The CDR3 region is CASSGTELHEQFF. CDR3 DNA sequence: TGTGCCAGCAGCGGGACAGAGCTACATGAGCAGTTCTTC.

The rearrangement links TRBV28 to TRBJ1-5; tentatively, D is TRBD1 (6 bases). The CDR3 is 12 residues long. Germline V gene sequence: CDR1 MDHEN, CDR2 SYDVKM. The CDR3 DNA sequence: TGTGTTGCCCGGGACAACAATCAGCCCCAGCATTTT. Its translation: CVARDNNQPQHF.

This clonotype showed up many times. The CDR3 loop is CASSFRDTGSPLHF. CDR3 nucleotide sequence: TGTGCCAGCAGCTTCCGGGACACGGGTTCACCCCTCCACTTT. The chain uses TRBV7-2 and TRBJ1-6; a possible D gene is TRBD1 (6 bases). Looked up from germline, CDR1 is SGHTA and CDR2 is FQGNSA. Trimming left V 3 bases short and J 9 bases short, with 12 bases between. The CDR3 loop spans 14 amino acids.

This clonotype has at least ten counts. The chain couples TRBV7-2 to TRBJ2-3; tentative D call: TRBD2 (6 bases). This CDR3 spans 12 amino acids. CDR1 and CDR2 from the germline V gene are SGHTA and FQGNSA. Trimming took 5 bases from V and 10 from J, leaving 13 bases between them. As DNA, the CDR3 is TGTGCCAGCAGCAACACTAGCCCTCCGCAGTATTTT. It yields the protein CASSNTSPPQYF. The full variable domain, completed using reference TRBV7-2 and TRBJ2-3, is GAGVSQSPSNKVTEKGKDVELRCDPISGHTALYWYRQSLGQGLEFLIYFQGNSAPDKSGLPSDRFSAERTGGSVSTLTIQRTQQEDSAVYLCASSNTSPPQYFGPGTRLTVL.

This clonotype was detected ten times or more. The chain couples TRBV7-2 to TRBJ2-1; possible D gene TRBD1, 5 bases. The V and J ends lost 5 bases and 9 bases respectively, with 14 bases between them. This CDR3 contains 13 residues. Germline V CDR1 and CDR2: SGHTA, FQGNSA. CDR3 in amino acids: CASSQDSHAEQFF. CDR3 DNA sequence: TGTGCCAGCAGCCAAGACAGTCACGCTGAGCAGTTCTTC.

This clonotype was observed at least ten times. This chain joins TRBV7-2 and TRBJ2-5; TRBD2 matches 8 bases. The CDR3 contains 14 residues. With V trimmed by 2 bases and J by 4 bases, 3 bases remained unmatched. The germline V gene has CDR1 SGHTA and CDR2 FQGNSA. Here the CDR3 DNA reads TGTGCCAGCAGCTTACACGGGAGGGGAGAGACCCAGTACTTC. Encoded protein: CASSLHGRGETQYF.

The chain combines TRBV6-2 or TRBV6-3 with TRBJ2-7; D might be TRBD1 or TRBD2, each matching 6 bases. Germline-derived CDR1 and CDR2 are MNHEY and SVGEGT. CDR3 length: 16 amino acids. The V end lost 0 bases, the J end lost 5 bases, and 17 bases lay between the germline ends. CDR3 region: CASSYSSRRGGNEQYF. CDR3 nucleotide sequence: TGTGCCAGCAGTTACTCCTCCCGCAGGGGAGGAAACGAGCAGTACTTC.

This clonotype has a handful of counts. This chain uses TRBV19 with TRBJ2-1; D perhaps matches TRBD2 (5 bases). The germline V gene has CDR1 LNHDA and CDR2 SQIVND (reference sequence). The CDR3 runs 14 residues. V was clipped by 7 bases and J by 6 bases, with 16 bases between them. The CDR3 coding sequence is TGTGCCAGTATCGCCAAGGGAGTACGCAATGAGCAGTTCTTC. It is translated as CASIAKGVRNEQFF.

The table lists this clonotype with a few counts. CDR3 DNA sequence: TGTGCCAGCAGTGCACAGGGGGGCAGTCAGCCCCAGCATTTT. It specifies CASSAQGGSQPQHF. The chain recombines TRBV27 with TRBJ1-5; TRBD1 agrees at 8 bases. The V gene's germline CDR1 is MNHEY and CDR2 SMNVEV (reference sequence). This CDR3 is 14 amino acids long. Trimming took 5 bases from V and 6 from J; bases not matched to a gene: 6.

This clonotype was counted at least ten times. This chain joins TRBV12-3 or TRBV12-4 and TRBJ2-7; no clear D. This CDR3 contains 14 residues. Trimming took 6 bases from V and 2 from J, leaving 14 bases between them. The CDR3 DNA reads as TGTGCCAGCAGGTTGGGCCCCCATGCCTACGAGCAGTACTTC. Its translation is CASRLGPHAYEQYF.

This clonotype was seen repeatedly, ten times or more. V gene TRBV19 combines with J gene TRBJ2-2; TRBD1 matches at 8 bases. The junction had 2 bases not matched to a gene; V was cut back by 1 base and J by 4 bases. Looked up from germline, CDR1 is LNHDA and CDR2 is SQIVND (reference sequence). The CDR3 loop spans 15 amino acids. The CDR3 coding sequence is TGTGCCAGTAGTATAGGGACAGGGAGCACCGGGGAGCTGTTTTTT. Its protein product is CASSIGTGSTGELFF.

This chain uses TRBV7-2 with TRBJ1-5; 8 bases match TRBD1. The CDR3 has 14 residues. Germline V gives CDR1 SGHTA, CDR2 FQGNSA. With 5 bases clipped from V and 10 bases from J, the junction kept 10 bases outside the gene matches. The CDR3 loop is CASSEGQGRGPQHF. In DNA form, the CDR3 reads TGTGCCAGCAGCGAAGGACAGGGCCGGGGACCCCAGCATTTT.

This clonotype was recorded a few times. This sequence joins TRBV19 and TRBJ1-5; D is uncertain. Trimming removed 8 bases from V and 5 bases from J, with 7 bases in between. The length of the CDR3 is 11 residues. Germline lookup yields CDR1 LNHDA and CDR2 SQIVND (reference sequence). CDR3 region: CASGTHQPQHF. In DNA, the CDR3 is TGTGCCAGTGGTACTCATCAGCCCCAGCATTTT.

Comment on this clonotype: This could be a read error, since a much larger clone is one nucleotide away. The chain links TRBV2 to TRBJ2-7, with D possibly being TRBD1 (6 bases). The CDR3 sequence is 14 residues long. The germline V gene encodes CDR1 SNHLY and CDR2 FYNNEI. The V and J ends lost 7 bases and 0 bases respectively, with 13 bases between them. CDR3 in DNA: TGTGCCAGCACCCGGGACATCATCTCCTACGAGCAGTACTTC. Amino acid sequence: CASTRDIISYEQYF. The full variable domain, its missing parts supplied by reference TRBV2 and TRBJ2-7, is EPEVTQTPSHQVTQMGQEVILRCVPISNHLYFYWYRQILGQKVEFLVSFYNNEISEKSEIFDDQFSVERPDGSNFTLKIRSTKLEDSAMYFCASTRDIISYEQYFGPGTRLTVT.

The table lists this clonotype with many counts. The V and J genes are TRBV27 and TRBJ2-6; 9 bases map to TRBD1. This CDR3 has 17 amino acids. The germline CDR1 and CDR2 sequences are MNHEY and SMNVEV (reference sequence). V dropped 6 bases and J dropped 4; count of bases not matched to a gene: 10. This chain's CDR3 is CASRERRTGDGANVLTF. CDR3 sequence (DNA): TGTGCCAGCAGGGAACGACGGACAGGGGACGGGGCCAACGTCCTGACTTTC.

In this sample, this clonotype turned up a few times. The rearrangement joins TRBV12-3 or TRBV12-4 to TRBJ2-2; D call uncertain. The CDR3 sequence is 14 residues long. With 3 bases removed from V and 1 base from J, the gap between germline ends came to 6 bases. CDR3 in amino acids: CASSFRENTGELFF. CDR3 DNA sequence: TGTGCCAGCAGTTTTAGGGAGAACACCGGGGAGCTGTTTTTT.

This clonotype occurred a few times. The rearrangement joins TRBV12-3 or TRBV12-4 to TRBJ2-5; D is unclear. V lost 1 base and J lost 0, with 6 bases in between. The CDR3 loop spans 14 amino acids. CDR3 bases: TGTGCCAGCAGTTTAGGCACGTACCAAGAGACCCAGTACTTC. Residues: CASSLGTYQETQYF.

This clonotype was picked up many times. The chain has TRBV7-2 and TRBJ1-2, with 10 bases lining up with TRBD1. V shed 4 bases and J 4 bases; nucleotides not matched to a gene: 9. The germline gives CDR1 SGHTA, CDR2 FQGNSA. This CDR3 spans 16 amino acids. The CDR3 nucleotides read TGTGCCAGCAGCTCAAAGACAGGGGGCATAAGCTATGGCTACACCTTC. As protein: CASSSKTGGISYGYTF.

This clonotype appeared many times. The V call is TRBV7-3, the J call TRBJ1-1, with D tentatively TRBD1 (5 bases). The CDR3 extends over 13 amino acids. V was clipped by 4 bases and J by 4 bases, with 10 bases between them. Germline V gene sequence: CDR1 SGHTA, CDR2 FQGTGA. The CDR3 region has the DNA TGTGCCAGCAGCTCGGGGGGGGGCACTGAAGCTTTCTTT. It yields the protein CASSSGGGTEAFF.

The gene calls are TRBV20-1 and TRBJ2-1, with D unresolved. The V and J ends lost 0 bases and 4 bases respectively, with 4 bases between them. The CDR3 is 12 residues long. CDR1 DFQATT and CDR2 SNEGSKA come from the germline V gene (reference sequence). CDR3 amino acids: CSAREGYNEQFF. Here the CDR3 DNA reads TGCAGTGCTAGAGAAGGTTACAATGAGCAGTTCTTC.

The chain recombines TRBV5-1 with TRBJ2-1; 11 positions match TRBD1. Looked up from germline, CDR1 is SGHRS and CDR2 is YFSETQ. The CDR3 extends over 14 amino acids. J gave up 6 bases and V 3 bases, and 2 bases lay outside the gene matches. The CDR3 here is CASSSGQGGNEQFF. In nucleotides, the CDR3 is TGCGCCAGCAGCTCGGGACAGGGGGGCAATGAGCAGTTCTTC.